Reported below is one TCR beta chain. Its antigen target is currently unknown. Base qualities are not provided; no much larger clone lies one nucleotide away. According to the study, the label for this sample's time point signals: about 28 days (+/-7) after the second vaccine dose. AZD1222 recipients whose second dose came at about 4 weeks and those whose second dose came at about 12 weeks were combined into one group, since spike-specific TCR depth and breadth did not differ between the two schedules. Samples from vaccinated people were obtained from the UK trials COV001 and COV002, which included a single-blind randomized controlled phase 2/3 trial of AZD1222 (ChAdOx1 nCoV-19) in healthy adults. Trial participant PBMC samples were collected at day 0 and day 28 after the second dose for TCRbeta chain sequencing. Counted from cysteine to phenylalanine, this CDR3 has 13 amino acids. The CDR3 DNA has 39 bases and is translated from base 1. Trimming removed 5 bases from V and 5 bases from J; the gene matches leave 6 bases unexplained. The germline V gene (reference sequence) specifies LNHNV as CDR1 and YYDKDF as CDR2.

This sample is part of a study of T cell responses to AZD1222 COVID-19 vaccine (dated by TCRdb to 2020 to 2022). Notes on the research overall: A total of around 240 trial participants underwent TCR sequencing, of whom some 210 received two doses of AZD1222 and around 26 received two doses of the MenACWY control vaccine. Trial participants were enrolled by age into 18-55, 56-69 and 70-plus year subgroups, with 148, 28 and 57 TCR-sequenced participants respectively.

Study-wide conclusions, independent of this receptor: Because no samples from the day 14 peak response were available, repertoires could be characterized only after the peak T cell response. Epitopes outside the regions mutated in the B.1.351 and B.1.1.7 variants were reportedly recognized by nearly half of the unique spike-specific TCRs. Conclusions about previously exposed vaccinees are limited, since just a handful of AZD1222 recipients were seropositive for SARS-CoV-2 at baseline. Vaccine-associated CD4 TCRs spanned the whole spike protein, with dominant responses in regions 160-218 and 743-854. After two AZD1222 doses, both the breadth and the depth of spike-specific TCRs were significantly higher than at day 0 and than in MenACWY recipients. Participants were mostly white British, with more females than males. The authors suggested clonal diversity may have been underestimated. The 56-69-year group was small, and its depth increase did not reach significance, likely because of low power.

The CDR3 regions of human TCRbeta chains were subjected to immunosequencing. Processing in the source paper ran as follows. Repertoire TCRs were matched against a reference library of SARS-CoV-2-specific TCRs generated with the MIRA antigen-specificity platform. Breadth was defined as the fraction of unique TCRs that were SARS-CoV-2-associated. Depth was defined as the fraction of total T cells that were SARS-CoV-2-associated. Using the MIRA data, each spike-specific TCR was assigned both to the spike region to which the TCR was reactive and to a CD4 or CD8 class. Log10-transformed breadth and depth values were compared by one-way ANOVA with Sidak's multiple comparisons tests. Imported from immuneACCESS, the table was reduced by TCRdb to in-frame sequences with V and J called. These copies leave out some clones; in studies compared against another copy, an unresolved V gene accounts for under half, and the cause of the remainder is not known. V and J calls and clone size are copied from that table; D and trimming were computed from the DNA. The sample contains 85,000 or so clones, more than 70% of them found a single time. Of the sample, approximately 5.6% falls within the top ten clones.

The source material was peripheral blood, sampled 28 days after the second AZD1222 dose. The V gene is TRBV15 and the J gene is TRBJ2-7, with TRBD2 identical over 7 junction bases. This clonotype was obtained from an adult who received the AZD1222 COVID-19 vaccine. The DNA sequence is as follows: TGTGCCACCAGCCACGGGGGGTATAACGAGCAGTACTTC. Its protein is CATSHGGYNEQYF.